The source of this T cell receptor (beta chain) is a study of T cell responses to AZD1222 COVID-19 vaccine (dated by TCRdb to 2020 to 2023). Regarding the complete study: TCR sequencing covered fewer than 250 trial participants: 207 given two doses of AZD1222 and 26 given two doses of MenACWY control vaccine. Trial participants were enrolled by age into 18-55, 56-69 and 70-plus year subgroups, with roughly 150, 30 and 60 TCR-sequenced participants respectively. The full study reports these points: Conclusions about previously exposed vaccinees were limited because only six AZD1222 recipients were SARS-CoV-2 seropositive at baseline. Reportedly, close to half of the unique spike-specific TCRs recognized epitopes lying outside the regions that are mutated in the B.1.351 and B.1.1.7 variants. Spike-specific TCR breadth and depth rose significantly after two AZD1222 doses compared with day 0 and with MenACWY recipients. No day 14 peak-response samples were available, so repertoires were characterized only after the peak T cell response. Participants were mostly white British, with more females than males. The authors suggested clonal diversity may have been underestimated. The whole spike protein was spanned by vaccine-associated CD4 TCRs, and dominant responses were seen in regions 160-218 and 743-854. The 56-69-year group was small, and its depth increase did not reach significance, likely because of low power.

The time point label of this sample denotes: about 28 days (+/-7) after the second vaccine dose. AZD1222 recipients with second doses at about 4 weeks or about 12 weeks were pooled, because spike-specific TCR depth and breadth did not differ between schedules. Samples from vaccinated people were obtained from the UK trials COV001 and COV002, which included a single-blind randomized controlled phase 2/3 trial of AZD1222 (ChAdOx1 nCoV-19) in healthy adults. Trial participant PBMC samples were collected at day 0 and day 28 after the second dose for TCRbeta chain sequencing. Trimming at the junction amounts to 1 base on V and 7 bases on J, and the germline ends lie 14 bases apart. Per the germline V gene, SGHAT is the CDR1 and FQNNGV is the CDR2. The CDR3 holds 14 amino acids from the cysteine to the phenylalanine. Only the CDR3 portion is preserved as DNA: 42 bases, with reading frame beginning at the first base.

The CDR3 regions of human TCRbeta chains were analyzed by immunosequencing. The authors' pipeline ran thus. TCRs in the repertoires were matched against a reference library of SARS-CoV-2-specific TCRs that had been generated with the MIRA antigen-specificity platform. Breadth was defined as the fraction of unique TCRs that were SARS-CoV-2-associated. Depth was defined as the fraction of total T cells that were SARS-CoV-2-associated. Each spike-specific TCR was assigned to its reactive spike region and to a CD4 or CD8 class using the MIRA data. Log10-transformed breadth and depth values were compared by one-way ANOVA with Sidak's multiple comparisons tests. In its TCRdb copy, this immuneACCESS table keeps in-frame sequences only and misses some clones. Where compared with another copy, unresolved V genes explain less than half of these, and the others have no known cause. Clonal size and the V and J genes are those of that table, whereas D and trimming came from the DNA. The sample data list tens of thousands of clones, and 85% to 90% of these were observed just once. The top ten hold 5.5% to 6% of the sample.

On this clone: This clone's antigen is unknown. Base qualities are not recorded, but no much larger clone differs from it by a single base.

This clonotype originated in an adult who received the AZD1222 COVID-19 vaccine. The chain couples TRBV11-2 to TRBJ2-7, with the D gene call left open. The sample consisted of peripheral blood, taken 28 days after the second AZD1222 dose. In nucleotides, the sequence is TGTGCCAGCAGCTTAGTGAAGGGTTCCTGGGAGCAGTACTTC. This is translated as CASSLVKGSWEQYF.